These 19 T cell receptor beta chains were all obtained from the same sample, sequenced in a study of blood T cells in healthy people across ages. Primers used in a second PCR of about 6 to 11 cycles were a sample-barcoded 5' primer and a J-beta primer mix. Each CDR3 protein gets one entry after TCRdb re-called the 5' RACE reads with MiXCR. The sample carries just over 800,000 distinct CDR3 sequences, less than 80% recorded once. The source material was blood. These receptors all stem from a man aged 25 to 40 in good health.

The chain carries TRBV9 and TRBJ2-1; D is possibly TRBD2 (6 bases). V lost 0 bases, J lost 0 bases, and 10 bases lay in between. Germline-derived CDR1 and CDR2 are SGDLS and YYNGEE. This CDR3 contains 16 residues. CDR3 sequence reads: CASSVGAGSSYNEQFF. CDR3 DNA sequence: TGTGCCAGCAGCGTAGGAGCGGGTAGCTCCTACAATGAGCAGTTCTTC. The full variable domain, with the rest looked up from reference TRBV9 and TRBJ2-1, is DSGVTQTPKHLITATGQRVTLRCSPRSGDLSVYWYQQSLDQGLQFLIQYYNGEERAKGNILERFSAQQFPDLHSELNLSSLELGDSALYFCASSVGAGSSYNEQFFGPGTRLTVL.

The CDR3 protein is CASSFASSNEQFF. In DNA form, the CDR3 reads TGCGCCAGCAGCTTCGCTAGTTCCAATGAGCAGTTCTTC. V usage is TRBV5-1 and J usage is TRBJ2-1; D remains unclear. Trimming removed 2 bases at V and 6 bases at J, with 9 bases between. The CDR3 spans 13 residues. The germline V gene encodes CDR1 SGHRS and CDR2 YFSETQ.

This clonotype was observed at least ten times. The chain carries TRBV7-2 and TRBJ2-7, with 8 nucleotides matching TRBD1. From germline, CDR1 is SGHTA and CDR2 FQGNSA. This CDR3 has 13 residues. The V and J ends lost 1 base and 7 bases, in that order; junction bases with no gene match: 3. The CDR3 nucleotides are TGTGCCAGCAGCTTAGGGACAGGGTATGAGCAGTACTTC. The encoded protein is CASSLGTGYEQYF.

This clonotype was seen a handful of times. The chain couples TRBV20-1 to TRBJ2-7; TRBD2 is a possible D gene (7 bases). Trimming pared 5 bases from V and 0 bases from J, leaving 20 bases between. This CDR3 comprises 16 residues. Germline V lookup: CDR1 DFQATT, CDR2 SNEGSKA (reference sequence). The CDR3 sequence is CSAEGLGGGSSYEQYF. The CDR3 DNA follows: TGCAGTGCTGAGGGACTGGGGGGGGGCAGCTCCTACGAGCAGTACTTC.

V gene TRBV29-1 combines with J gene TRBJ2-6, with D hard to call. Germline V gene sequence: CDR1 SQVTM, CDR2 ANQGSEA. The CDR3 is made up of 16 amino acids. The V end lost 0 bases, the J end lost 4 bases, and 13 bases lay between the germline ends. The DNA for the CDR3 is TGCAGCGTTGAAGAGCCAGAGTATCTCGGGGCCAACGTCCTGACTTTC. Protein sequence: CSVEEPEYLGANVLTF.

The rearrangement links TRBV11-2 to TRBJ1-1; a possible D gene is TRBD1 (5 bases). Germline CDR1 SGHAT, CDR2 FQNNGV. The CDR3 extends over 14 amino acids. The V and J ends lost 6 bases and 0 bases respectively, with 11 bases between them. CDR3 bases: TGTGCCAGCAGGCCGCAGGGTTTGAACACTGAAGCTTTCTTT. It specifies CASRPQGLNTEAFF.

The chain combines TRBV4-3 with TRBJ1-1; a possible D gene is TRBD1 (6 bases). CDR3 length: 16 amino acids. Germline CDR1 and CDR2: LGHNA and YSLEER. V lost 0 bases to trimming and J lost 0 bases, with 11 bases between them. CDR3 residues: CASSQDPRGMNTEAFF. In DNA, the CDR3 is TGCGCCAGCAGCCAAGACCCCAGGGGCATGAACACTGAAGCTTTCTTT.

This sequence joins TRBV2 and TRBJ2-1; TRBD2 might be the D (5 bases). Germline values: CDR1 SNHLY, CDR2 FYNNEI. This CDR3 has 9 amino acids. Trimming shortened V by 10 bases and J by 10 bases, and 8 bases separated the two germline ends. The CDR3 DNA follows: TGTGCCACCACGGGGGAGCAGTTCTTC. Amino acids: CATTGEQFF.

The chain is built from TRBV16 and TRBJ1-5; D gene uncertain. Trimming shortened V by 3 bases and J by 4 bases, and 7 bases separated the two germline ends. The CDR3 is 13 residues long. The germline gives CDR1 KGHSY, CDR2 FQNENV. Here the CDR3 reads CASSHRSNQPQHF. CDR3 nucleotide sequence: TGTGCCAGCAGCCATAGAAGTAATCAGCCCCAGCATTTT.

The sample holds a few counts of this clonotype. J is TRBJ1-2 and V is TRBV4-3; 8 nucleotides agree with TRBD1. V lost 0 bases to trimming and J lost 7 bases; unmatched junction nucleotides: 7. This CDR3 region has 15 residues. Germline lookup yields CDR1 LGHNA and CDR2 YSLEER. In DNA form, the CDR3 reads TGCGCCAGCAGCCAAGAGGGACAGGCTAAGGGTGGCTACACCTTC. This gives the protein CASSQEGQAKGGYTF.

The J gene is TRBJ1-2, the V gene TRBV5-6; 8 bases agree with TRBD1. Germline assignment: CDR1 SGHDT and CDR2 YYEEEE. V lost 4 bases and J lost 6; bases outside the gene matches: 2. The CDR3 consists of 12 residues. As DNA, the CDR3 is TGTGCCAGCAGCCAGGGGGCGCATGGCTACACCTTC. It specifies CASSQGAHGYTF.

This clonotype was seen a handful of times. This sequence joins TRBV12-3 or TRBV12-4 and TRBJ2-7, with 7 bases aligning to TRBD1. The CDR3 is made up of 17 amino acids. With 6 bases clipped from V and 5 bases from J, the junction kept 19 bases outside the gene matches. The CDR3 loop is CASSSRFLRQGQDEQYF. DNA for the CDR3: TGTGCCAGCAGCAGTCGATTCCTAAGACAGGGACAAGACGAGCAGTACTTC.

V usage is TRBV4-3 and J usage is TRBJ1-2; the D is unclear. With 0 bases removed from V and 6 bases from J, the gap between germline ends came to 14 bases. This CDR3 has 15 amino acids. Germline loops: CDR1 LGHNA, CDR2 YSLEER. The CDR3: CASSQDDSWTDGYTF. The CDR3 nucleotides are TGCGCCAGCAGCCAAGATGATTCCTGGACCGATGGCTACACCTTC.

The chain employs TRBV6-5 and TRBJ2-1; TRBD2 matches 11 bases. Looked up from germline, CDR1 is MNHEY and CDR2 is SVGAGI. The CDR3 spans 16 residues. The V segment lost 2 bases and the J segment 10 bases; nucleotides outside the gene matches: 10. The CDR3 is CASSYTLSGGAQEQFF. In nucleotides, the CDR3 is TGTGCCAGCAGTTACACCCTTAGCGGGGGGGCACAAGAGCAGTTCTTC.

This rearrangement joins TRBV18 to TRBJ1-2; D is unclear. CDR1 and CDR2 (germline): KGHSH, LQKENI. Deletions cut 0 bases from V and 7 bases from J, with 9 bases between. This CDR3 is built from 13 residues. CDR3 DNA sequence: TGTGCCAGCTCACCACCGAACACCTCTGGCTACACCTTC. This codes for CASSPPNTSGYTF.

The J gene is TRBJ2-7, the V gene TRBV20-1; D not certain. The CDR3 covers 14 residues. Germline V gene lookup returns CDR1 DFQATT and CDR2 SNEGSKA (reference sequence). The V gene lost 0 bases and the J gene lost 0 bases, with 9 bases spanning the gap. CDR3 protein: CSARESMHSYEQYF. In DNA, the CDR3 is TGCAGTGCTAGAGAGTCGATGCACTCCTACGAGCAGTACTTC.

The V and J genes are TRBV11-1 and TRBJ1-1; D remains unclear. This CDR3 is built from 18 residues. Germline assignment: CDR1 SGHAT and CDR2 FQDESV (reference sequence). The germline V and J ends were trimmed by 5 bases and 0 bases, with 22 bases remaining between them. Here the CDR3 DNA reads TGTGCCAGCAGCCTTCGTGTTGCCCATGGTCTGATGAACACTGAAGCTTTCTTT. As protein: CASSLRVAHGLMNTEAFF.

This clonotype came up a few times. The chain couples TRBV7-9 to TRBJ2-1; 9 bases align to TRBD2. Trimming took 5 bases from V and 8 from J; bases not matched to a gene: 13. From germline, CDR1 is SEHNR and CDR2 FQNEAQ (reference sequence). The CDR3 has 16 residues. CDR3 DNA: TGTGCCAGCAGCCCCCTCGGTGGCGGGGGGGGCCATGAGCAGTTCTTC. This codes for CASSPLGGGGGHEQFF. The whole variable domain, remainder taken from reference TRBV7-9 and TRBJ2-1, is DTGVSQNPRHKITKRGQNVTFRCDPISEHNRLYWYRQTLGQGPEFLTYFQNEAQLEKSRLLSDRFSAERPKGSFSTLEIQRTEQGDSAMYLCASSPLGGGGGHEQFFGPGTRLTVL.

The table lists this clonotype with a few counts. This sequence joins TRBV6-5 and TRBJ2-5; no reliable D call. Germline V gene lookup returns CDR1 MNHEY and CDR2 SVGAGI. Between the trimmed V and J ends, which lost 5 bases and 2 bases, there was a span of 12 bases. The CDR3 consists of 14 residues. CDR3 in amino acids: CASSTNNKQETQYF. For the CDR3, the DNA is TGTGCCAGCAGTACCAACAACAAACAAGAGACCCAGTACTTC.